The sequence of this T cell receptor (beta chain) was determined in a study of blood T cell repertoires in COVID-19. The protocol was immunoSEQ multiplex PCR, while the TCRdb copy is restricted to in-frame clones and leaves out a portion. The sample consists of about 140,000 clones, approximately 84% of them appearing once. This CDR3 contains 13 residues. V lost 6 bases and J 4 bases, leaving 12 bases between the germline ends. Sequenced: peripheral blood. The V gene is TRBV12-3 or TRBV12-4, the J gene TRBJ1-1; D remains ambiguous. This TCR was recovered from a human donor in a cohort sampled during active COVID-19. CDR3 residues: CASSLESGTEAFF. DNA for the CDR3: TGTGCCAGCAGCTTGGAATCGGGCACTGAAGCTTTCTTT.